This T cell receptor (beta chain) originates from a study of beta chain features in type 1 diabetes listed by TCRdb under 2018. In terms of the full investigation: Mean age, gender distribution, total cell number and subset yield were not different between patients and healthy donors. Whereas all 30 or so donors provided naive and central memory subsets, regulatory and stem cell-like memory subsets were isolated from just 8 patients and about 8 healthy donors. A total of roughly 99,000,000 sorted cells were examined across all samples, and the number of cells per subset was strongly correlated with RNA yield. In the study, TCRB repertoires of sorted circulating CD4+ T cell subsets from recently diagnosed type 1 diabetes patients were compared with those of matched healthy donors.

From each donor, a single peripheral blood sample of about 100 mL on average was drawn into heparinised tubes. A BD FACSAria II and a panel including CD45RO, CCR7, CD25, CD127, CD95 and CD27 were used to sort naive, central memory, regulatory and stem cell-like memory CD4+ T cells. Purity was above 95% for every sorted population. PBMCs were separated immediately by Lymphoprep density gradient centrifugation and were stained directly, without being cultured. Samples were stained and sorted in pairs, with one healthy donor and one patient per experiment, so that batch effects were minimized. As concerns this clone: No cognate antigen has been identified for it. Base-call qualities are not available, and no considerably larger clone is one nucleotide away.

The entire amount of isolated RNA was reverse transcribed using the High Capacity cDNA Reverse Transcription Kit, so the sequenced TCRB transcripts were expressed ones. Deep immunoSEQ sequencing was performed on naive, central memory and regulatory T cell samples, with an average of roughly 3.6 million total reads per sample. Sorted cells were lysed in RLT buffer and RNA was extracted with DNase-treated RNeasy Micro or Mini kits, depending on cell number. Each cell subset was processed separately to prevent cross-contamination, with patient and healthy donor samples processed together. TCRB sequences were amplified from cDNA with the immunoSEQ multiplex PCR, producing 87-bp fragments spanning the CDR3 region. Sequencing of the amplicons was performed on the Illumina HiSeq platform. Turning to the authors' computational methods: Synthetic template baselines were used to correct PCR bias computationally, reads within Hamming distance 2 were collapsed together, and singletons that could not be merged were discarded. Reads were aligned to IMGT to assign V, D and J genes, CDR3 length, and insertions or deletions at six rearrangement sites. Clonotype counts were normalized to sorted cell number within each subset before computing true diversity and Gini coefficients with the tcR R package. Repertoire sharing was quantified using the overlap coefficient calculated on TCRB nucleotide sequences. Out-of-frame TCRB sequences from naive cells were analyzed as a proxy for the pre-selection repertoire. TCRdb's version of the immuneACCESS table is confined to in-frame rearrangements and falls short of the full clone set. An unresolved V gene accounts for under half of the shortfall where checked; the remainder is of unknown origin. The V and J calls and clone size are taken from that table; D and trimming were inferred from the DNA. The table for this sample lists 200,000 to 250,000 clones; 9.6% of them were counted only once. Approximately 0.035% of the sample is taken by the ten largest.

The CDR3 contains 12 residues, cysteine and phenylalanine counted. This entry keeps only the CDR3 DNA: 36 bases, framed from base 1. CDR1 is given as SEHNR and CDR2 as FQNEAQ, both from the germline V gene (reference sequence). Relative to germline, V is 9 bases shorter and J is 4 bases shorter, with 12 bases between their ends. Overall results and qualifications from the work: PCR may preferentially amplify shorter templates, but because patient and control samples were amplified and corrected together, any resulting skew would affect both groups equally. Because cDNA was sequenced instead of genomic DNA, activated cells with high expression could be over-represented, although the groups did not differ in activation or CD3 levels. Naive, central memory and regulatory TCRB repertoires appeared to be more similar among patients than among healthy donors. In all four CD4+ subsets, TCRB CDR3 length was moderately but significantly shorter in type 1 diabetes patients. Because the HLA sub-analyses included only small numbers of individuals, any influence of HLA type on TCRB rearrangement was left unresolved. Patients with type 1 diabetes made fewer insertions and deleted more nucleotides at VDJ recombination sites, implying thymic rearrangement abnormalities.

Rearrangement joined TRBV7-9 to TRBJ2-5, with a tentative D gene TRBD1 over 5 matching bases. This receptor was obtained from a woman aged 18-35 years in good health. The sample was naive CD4+ T cells from blood. The cell subset or site label here, explained by the study, means: true naive CD4+ T cells. The nucleotides read TGTGCCAGTCATCGCAGGGCAGAGACCCAGTACTTC. Its amino acids are CASHRRAETQYF.